These 30 T cell receptor beta chains share one sample of origin, sequenced in a study of cytomegalovirus exposure and HLA in healthy donors. It was with 60 Vbeta and 13 Jbeta primers that the PCR ran. The table came from immunoSEQ multiplex PCR; TCRdb's copy has only in-frame clones and leaves some out. Of approximately 100,000 clones listed, about four fifths are singletons. What was sequenced was PBMCs. These receptors all stem from a female donor in good health and CMV-seropositive.

In this sample, this clone turned up a few times. The CDR3 region has the DNA TGCGCCAGCAGTGAGCCGACTAGCGCGGGGACAGATACGCAGTATTTT. Encoded protein: CASSEPTSAGTDTQYF. The chain uses TRBV10-1 and TRBJ2-3, with 8 bases that match TRBD2. With 2 bases clipped from V and 3 bases from J, the junction kept 7 bases outside the gene matches. Per germline, CDR1 WNHNN and CDR2 SYGVQD (reference sequence). The CDR3 sequence is 16 residues long.

This clone occurred a few times. This chain's CDR3 is CATSSYIAGGLGEQFF. The CDR3 DNA reads as TGTGCCACCAGCAGTTACATAGCGGGGGGGCTCGGTGAGCAGTTCTTC. The V gene is TRBV15, the J gene TRBJ2-1; 11 bases are a match to TRBD2. The CDR3 has 16 residues. The V segment lost 3 bases and the J segment 9 bases; nucleotides outside the gene matches: 10. Per the germline V gene, CDR1 is LNHNV and CDR2 is YYDKDF (reference sequence).

Turning to this clone: A read error may account for a junction end that differs from germline. V and J are TRBV7-9 and TRBJ1-2; D might be TRBD1 (6 bases). The germline gives CDR1 SEHNR, CDR2 FQNEAQ (reference sequence). The CDR3 is 13 residues long. This CDR3 reads CSSSFRGYDGYTF. In DNA form, the CDR3 reads TGTTCCAGCAGCTTCAGGGGTTATGATGGCTACACCTTC.

This clone was observed once. The chain uses TRBV6-1 and TRBJ2-1; 7 bases agree with TRBD1. Trimming took 11 bases from V and 8 from J; bases not matched to a gene: 15. CDR1 is MNHNS, CDR2 SASEGT, per germline. The CDR3 is made up of 14 amino acids. The CDR3 region is CACCSGGSSHEQFF. The CDR3 DNA is TGTGCCTGCTGTTCAGGGGGATCGTCCCATGAGCAGTTCTTC.

The chain carries TRBV6-5 and TRBJ1-3; 7 bases match TRBD1. This CDR3 is built from 14 residues. V shed 4 bases, J shed 2 bases, and the junction held 2 bases outside the gene matches. Looked up from germline, CDR1 is MNHEY and CDR2 is SVGAGI. The CDR3 coding sequence is TGTGCCAGCAGTTCGGACAGGCCTGGAAACACCATATATTTT. Encoded protein: CASSSDRPGNTIYF.

This clone was seen a handful of times. This chain connects TRBV7-9 to TRBJ2-5; 8 nucleotides agree with TRBD1. CDR1 and CDR2 from the germline V gene are SEHNR and FQNEAQ (reference sequence). J was trimmed by 4 bases and V by 2 bases; bases with no gene match: 0. The length of the CDR3 is 13 residues. DNA for the CDR3: TGTGCCAGCAGCTTAACAGGGGGAGAGACCCAGTACTTC. Protein sequence: CASSLTGGETQYF.

The J gene is TRBJ2-7, the V gene TRBV7-6; the match to TRBD1 covers 9 bases. This CDR3 comprises 14 residues. Germline V lookup: CDR1 SGHVS, CDR2 FNYEAQ. V gave up 5 bases and J gave up 2 bases; unmatched junction bases: 4. CDR3 sequence reads: CASSPGTGTYEQYF. The CDR3 nucleotides are TGTGCCAGCAGCCCTGGGACAGGGACCTACGAGCAGTACTTC.

V gene TRBV5-1 combines with J gene TRBJ1-2; the D gene is possibly TRBD1 (5 bases). Trimming cost V 0 bases and J 5 bases, with 14 bases left between them. The CDR3 is made up of 15 amino acids. The germline CDR1 and CDR2 sequences are SGHRS and YFSETQ. CDR3 DNA: TGCGCCAGCAGCTTGGGAGGTGCGGCAGGGTATGGCTACACCTTC. Translating gives CASSLGGAAGYGYTF.

The chain employs TRBV27 and TRBJ1-3, with 7 bases lining up with TRBD1. This CDR3 is built from 16 residues. J was trimmed by 0 bases and V by 2 bases; bases with no gene match: 4. Germline CDR1 MNHEY, CDR2 SMNVEV (reference sequence). This CDR3 reads CASSLPTGDSGNTIYF. For the CDR3, the DNA is TGTGCCAGCAGTTTACCCACAGGGGACTCTGGAAACACCATATATTTT.

This chain connects TRBV2 to TRBJ1-1; the D gene is possibly TRBD1 (6 bases). The CDR3 extends over 11 amino acids. Germline CDR1 reads SNHLY; CDR2 reads FYNNEI. V lost 7 bases to trimming and J lost 8 bases, with 11 bases between them. This CDR3 reads CASNSGTEAFF. CDR3 nucleotide sequence: TGTGCCAGCAACTCCGGGACAGAAGCTTTCTTT.

The table lists this clone with a count of one. V gene TRBV21-1 combines with J gene TRBJ2-1; TRBD2 is the table's D call, not checked against the DNA. TRBV21-1 is given as a pseudogene. CDR3 length: 12 amino acids. CDR3 amino acids: CASSKARNEQFF. DNA of the CDR3: TGTGCCAGCAGCAAAGCGCGAAATGAGCAGTTCTTC.

V gene TRBV19 combines with J gene TRBJ1-2; TRBD1 agrees at 10 bases. The CDR3 is made up of 18 amino acids. Per germline, CDR1 LNHDA and CDR2 SQIVND (reference sequence). Trimming took 4 bases from V and 0 from J; bases not matched to a gene: 11. DNA of the CDR3: TGTGCCAGTAGTAACACCCGCGGGACAGGGGATTCTAACTATGGCTACACCTTC. Amino acids: CASSNTRGTGDSNYGYTF.

The chain recombines TRBV15 with TRBJ2-1; TRBD1 matches 7 bases. The V and J ends lost 8 bases and 1 base, in that order; junction bases with no gene match: 8. Germline V lookup: CDR1 LNHNV, CDR2 YYDKDF (reference sequence). The CDR3 loop spans 15 amino acids. Here the CDR3 DNA reads TGTGCCACCGGCGAACAGGGGAAATCCTACAATGAGCAGTTCTTC. It encodes CATGEQGKSYNEQFF.

This clone has just one count. The chain couples TRBV30 to TRBJ1-2; possibly TRBD1 for D (6 bases). The ends were cut back, 0 bases at V and 12 bases at J, with 17 bases in the middle. The germline CDR1 and CDR2 sequences are GTSNPN and SVGIG (reference sequence). CDR3 length: 13 amino acids. The CDR3 nucleotides are TGTGCCTGGAGTGTACCGAACAGGGTTAAGGACACCTTC. Amino acid sequence: CAWSVPNRVKDTF.

V and J are TRBV19 and TRBJ1-1; weak D call: TRBD1 (6 bases). The CDR3 extends over 15 amino acids. Trimming removed 3 bases at V and 4 bases at J, with 15 bases between. Germline-derived CDR1 and CDR2 are LNHDA and SQIVND (reference sequence). Written as DNA, the CDR3 is TGTGCCAGTAGTATTGGGGGCACAGGTCGCACTGAAGCTTTCTTT. Its protein is CASSIGGTGRTEAFF.

Worth noting for this clone: Different DNA sequences within this sample yield the same CDR3. This chain uses TRBV7-2 with TRBJ2-7; D gene ambiguous. CDR1 is SGHTA, CDR2 FQGNSA, per germline. This CDR3 region has 13 residues. Trimming cost V 3 bases and J 4 bases, with 10 bases left between them. The CDR3 bases are TGTGCCAGCAGCTTGGGTCGAGGTTACGAGCAGTACTTC. Amino acids: CASSLGRGYEQYF.

This clone was detected a few times. The chain couples TRBV11-2 to TRBJ2-5, with 8 nucleotides matching TRBD2. The CDR3 is 15 amino acids. From germline, CDR1 is SGHAT and CDR2 FQNNGV. With 4 bases clipped from V and 5 bases from J, the junction kept 9 bases outside the gene matches. The CDR3 sequence is CASSSGTRQFETQYF. In DNA form, the CDR3 reads TGTGCCAGCAGCTCCGGGACTAGACAATTTGAGACCCAGTACTTC.

CDR3 sequence: CASGRYSNQPQHF. As DNA, the CDR3 is TGTGCCAGCGGGAGATATAGCAATCAGCCCCAGCATTTT. This chain uses TRBV2 with TRBJ1-5; D call uncertain. V lost 8 bases and J lost 0, with 8 bases in between. This CDR3 is 13 amino acids long. The V gene's germline CDR1 is SNHLY and CDR2 FYNNEI.

This chain joins TRBV9 and TRBJ1-6, with D unclear. The V end was cut by 3 bases, the J end by 9 bases, with 13 bases between. The CDR3 spans 14 residues. Germline V gives CDR1 SGDLS, CDR2 YYNGEE. The DNA for the CDR3 is TGTGCCAGCAGCGAGACCGCGGAAAGTTCACCCCTCCACTTT. Amino acids: CASSETAESSPLHF.

The rearrangement joins TRBV30 to TRBJ1-5; 9 nucleotides align to TRBD1. The CDR3 runs to 15 residues. With 3 bases clipped from V and 2 bases from J, the junction kept 5 bases outside the gene matches. Germline values: CDR1 GTSNPN, CDR2 SVGIG (reference sequence). CDR3 residues: CAWSDRGVGNQPQHF. In DNA, the CDR3 is TGTGCCTGGAGCGACAGGGGGGTCGGCAATCAGCCCCAGCATTTT. Supplemented by reference TRBV30 and TRBJ1-5, the full variable domain reads SQTIHQWPATLVQPVGSPLSLECTVEGTSNPNLYWYRQAAGRGLQLLFYSVGIGQISSEVPQNLSASRPQDRQFILSSKKLLLSDSGFYLCAWSDRGVGNQPQHFGDGTRLSIL.

The chain recombines TRBV5-1 with TRBJ1-4; D call uncertain. The CDR3 runs 14 residues. Germline V gives CDR1 SGHRS, CDR2 YFSETQ. V was cut by 0 bases and J by 7 bases, with 10 bases left in between. The CDR3 protein is CASSLGGLGEKLFF. The CDR3 nucleotides are TGCGCCAGCAGCTTGGGAGGGCTGGGTGAAAAACTGTTTTTT.

This chain uses TRBV4-1 with TRBJ2-7, with a tentative D call TRBD1 (5 bases). CDR3 length equals 15 residues. The germline V gene encodes CDR1 MGHRA and CDR2 YSYEKL. Trimming removed 0 bases from V and 4 bases from J, with 13 bases in between. The CDR3 DNA follows: TGCGCCAGCAGCCAAGATCAGGCAGGGTGGTACGAGCAGTACTTC. This sequence encodes CASSQDQAGWYEQYF.

The chain combines TRBV19 with TRBJ2-1, with D tentatively TRBD2 (6 bases). The CDR3 is made up of 16 amino acids. V was shortened by 1 base and J by 7 bases, with 17 bases between the two germline ends. The germline CDR1 and CDR2 sequences are LNHDA and SQIVND (reference sequence). The CDR3 sequence is CASSIALGLSKNEQFF. CDR3 coding DNA: TGTGCCAGTAGTATAGCTCTGGGACTCTCTAAGAATGAGCAGTTCTTC.

The chain carries TRBV29-1 and TRBJ2-7; tentative D call: TRBD2 (6 bases). This CDR3 comprises 11 residues. The V end was cut by 6 bases, the J end by 3 bases, with 9 bases between. CDR1 and CDR2 from the germline V gene are SQVTM and ANQGSEA. The DNA for the CDR3 is TGCAGCGTGGAGGGCGGCTACGAGCAGTACTTC. Amino acids: CSVEGGYEQYF.

V and J are TRBV27 and TRBJ2-7; D possibly corresponds to TRBD1 (6 bases). Germline V CDR1 and CDR2: MNHEY, SMNVEV (reference sequence). Trimming removed 0 bases from V and 0 bases from J, with 15 bases in between. The CDR3 sequence is 17 residues long. CDR3 residues: CASSLSAPGHSSYEQYF. The CDR3 nucleotides are TGTGCCAGCAGTTTATCGGCCCCGGGACATAGCTCCTACGAGCAGTACTTC.

This clone was found once. The rearrangement links TRBV30 to TRBJ1-2; 9 bases match TRBD1. With 2 bases clipped from V and 7 bases from J, the junction kept 5 bases outside the gene matches. Germline CDR1 reads GTSNPN; CDR2 reads SVGIG (reference sequence). The CDR3 is 13 residues long. For the CDR3, the DNA is TGTGCCTGGAGTCAGACAGGGGGAAGTGGCTACACCTTC. Encoded protein: CAWSQTGGSGYTF.

The chain employs TRBV9 and TRBJ1-5; no firm D call. This CDR3 is 15 amino acids long. Germline V gene data show CDR1 as SGDLS and CDR2 as YYNGEE. Trimming pared 4 bases from V and 0 bases from J, leaving 11 bases between. CDR3 DNA: TGTGCCAGCAGCCGCAGTGATTATAGCAATCAGCCCCAGCATTTT. This translates into CASSRSDYSNQPQHF.

The chain joins TRBV27 to TRBJ1-1; TRBD1 agrees at 7 bases. CDR1 MNHEY and CDR2 SMNVEV come from the germline V gene (reference sequence). J was trimmed by 5 bases and V by 8 bases; bases with no gene match: 11. This CDR3 contains 14 residues. Here the CDR3 reads CASSVSRGNTEAFF. DNA of the CDR3: TGTGCCAGCTCCGTTTCCAGGGGGAATACTGAAGCTTTCTTT.

This rearrangement joins TRBV15 to TRBJ2-3; possible D gene TRBD1, 7 bases. This CDR3 has 14 residues. V lost 5 bases and J lost 8, with 17 bases in between. Germline-derived CDR1 and CDR2 are LNHNV and YYDKDF (reference sequence). The chain's CDR3 is CATSLMEGAVTQYF. The DNA of the CDR3 is TGTGCCACCAGCTTGATGGAGGGGGCCGTTACGCAGTATTTT. Full variable domain (outside the CDR3, taken from reference TRBV15 and TRBJ2-3): DAMVIQNPRYQVTQFGKPVTLSCSQTLNHNVMYWYQQKSSQAPKLLFHYYDKDFNNEADTPDNFQSRRPNTSFCFLDIRSPGLGDTAMYLCATSLMEGAVTQYFGPGTRLTVL.

This CDR3 is CASSTSGSFDTQYF. CDR3 coding DNA: TGCGCCAGCAGTACTAGCGGGAGTTTCGATACGCAGTATTTT. This chain uses TRBV5-1 with TRBJ2-3; 11 bases map to TRBD2. This CDR3 comprises 14 residues. The germline V gene has CDR1 SGHRS and CDR2 YFSETQ. The trim removed 5 bases at V and 6 bases at J, leaving 5 bases unmatched.